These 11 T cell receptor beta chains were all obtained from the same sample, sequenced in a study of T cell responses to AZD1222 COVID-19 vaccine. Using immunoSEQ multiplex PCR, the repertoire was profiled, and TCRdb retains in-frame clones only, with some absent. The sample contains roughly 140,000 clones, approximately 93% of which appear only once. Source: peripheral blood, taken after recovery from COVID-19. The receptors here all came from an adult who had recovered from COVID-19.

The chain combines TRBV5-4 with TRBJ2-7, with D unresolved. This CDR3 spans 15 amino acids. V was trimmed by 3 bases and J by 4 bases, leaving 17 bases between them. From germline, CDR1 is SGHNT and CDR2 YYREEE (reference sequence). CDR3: CASSYGGRADYEQYF. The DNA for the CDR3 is TGTGCCAGCAGCTATGGCGGTAGAGCCGATTACGAGCAGTACTTC.

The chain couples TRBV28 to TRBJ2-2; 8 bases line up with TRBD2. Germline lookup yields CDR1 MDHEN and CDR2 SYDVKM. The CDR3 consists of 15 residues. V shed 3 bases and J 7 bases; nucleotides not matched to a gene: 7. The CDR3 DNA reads TGTGCCAGCAGTTTTCGGCGGGGGGCCGACGGGGAGCTGTTTTTT. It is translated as CASSFRRGADGELFF.

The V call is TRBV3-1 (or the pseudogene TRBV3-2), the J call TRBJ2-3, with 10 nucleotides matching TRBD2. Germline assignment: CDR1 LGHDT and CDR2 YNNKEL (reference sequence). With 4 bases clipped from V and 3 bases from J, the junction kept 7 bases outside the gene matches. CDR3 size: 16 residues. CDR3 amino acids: CASSPWLAGETDTQYF. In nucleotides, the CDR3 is TGTGCCAGCAGCCCCTGGCTAGCGGGAGAGACAGATACGCAGTATTTT.

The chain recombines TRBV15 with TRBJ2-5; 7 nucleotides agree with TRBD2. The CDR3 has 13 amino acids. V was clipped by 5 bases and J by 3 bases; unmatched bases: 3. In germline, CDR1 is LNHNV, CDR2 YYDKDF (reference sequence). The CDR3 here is CATSPGLEETQYF. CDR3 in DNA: TGTGCCACCAGCCCCGGACTAGAAGAGACCCAGTACTTC.

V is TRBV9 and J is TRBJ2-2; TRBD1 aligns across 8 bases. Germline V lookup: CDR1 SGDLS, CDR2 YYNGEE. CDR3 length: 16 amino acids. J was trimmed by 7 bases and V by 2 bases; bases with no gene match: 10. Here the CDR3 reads CASSVSVQTGGGELFF. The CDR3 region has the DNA TGTGCCAGCAGCGTCAGCGTTCAAACAGGGGGCGGGGAGCTGTTTTTT.

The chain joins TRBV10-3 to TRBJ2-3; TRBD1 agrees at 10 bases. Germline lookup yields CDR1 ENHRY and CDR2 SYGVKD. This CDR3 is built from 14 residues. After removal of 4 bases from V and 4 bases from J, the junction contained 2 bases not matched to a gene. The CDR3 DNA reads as TGTGCCATCAGTGGAGACAGGGGGCCAGATACGCAGTATTTT. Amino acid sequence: CAISGDRGPDTQYF.

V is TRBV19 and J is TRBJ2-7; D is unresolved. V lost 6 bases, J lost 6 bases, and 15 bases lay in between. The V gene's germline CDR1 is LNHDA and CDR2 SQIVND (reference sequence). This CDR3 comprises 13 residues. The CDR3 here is CASSPIVDREQYF. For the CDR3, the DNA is TGTGCCAGTAGCCCGATCGTAGATCGCGAGCAGTACTTC.

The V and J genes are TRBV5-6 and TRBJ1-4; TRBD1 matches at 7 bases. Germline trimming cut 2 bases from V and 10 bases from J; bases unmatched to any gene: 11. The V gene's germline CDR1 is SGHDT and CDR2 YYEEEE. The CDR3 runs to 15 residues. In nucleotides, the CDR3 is TGTGCCAGCAGCTTAGCCCGGGACAGCGCGGGAAAACTGTTTTTT. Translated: CASSLARDSAGKLFF.

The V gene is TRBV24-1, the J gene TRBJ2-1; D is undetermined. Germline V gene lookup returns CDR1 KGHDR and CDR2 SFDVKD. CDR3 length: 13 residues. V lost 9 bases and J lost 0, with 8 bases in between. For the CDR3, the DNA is TGTGCCACCGAGGCGAGCTCCTACAATGAGCAGTTCTTC. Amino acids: CATEASSYNEQFF.

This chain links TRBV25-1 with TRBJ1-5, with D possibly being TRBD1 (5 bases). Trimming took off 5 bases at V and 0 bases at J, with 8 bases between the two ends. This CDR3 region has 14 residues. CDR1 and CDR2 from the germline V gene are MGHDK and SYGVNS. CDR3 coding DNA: TGTGCCAGCAGTACCGGGGCTAGCAATCAGCCCCAGCATTTT. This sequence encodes CASSTGASNQPQHF.

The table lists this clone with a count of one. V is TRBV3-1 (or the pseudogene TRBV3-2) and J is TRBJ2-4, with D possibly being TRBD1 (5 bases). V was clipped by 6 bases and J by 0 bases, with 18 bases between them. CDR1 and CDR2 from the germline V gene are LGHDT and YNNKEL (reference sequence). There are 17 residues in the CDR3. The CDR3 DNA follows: TGTGCCAGCAGTCCTGAACAGGCCCTCGGAGCCAAAAACATTCAGTACTTC. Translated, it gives CASSPEQALGAKNIQYF.